These T cell receptor beta chains were read from a single sample in a study of T cell responses to AZD1222 COVID-19 vaccine. The method was immunoSEQ multiplex PCR; TCRdb's version includes in-frame clones alone and lacks a portion of them. This repertoire shows some 120,000 clones, approximately 93% found once; its top ten account for 4.5%. The sample here was peripheral blood, taken on day 0 of AZD1222 vaccination. The receptors originated from an adult in good health. Both conserved end residues are part of each CDR3. A D gene is named only where the DNA matches it firmly. Clone size is given for some rows only: seen once, a few or many times, or a class if the clone is expanded.

v_call	d_call	j_call	clone_size	cdr3_aa	cdr3_nt
TRBV6-5	TRBD2	TRBJ2-3	NA	CASSYTSGGVTDTQYF	TGTGCCAGCAGTTACACTAGCGGGGGGGTTACAGATACGCAGTATTTT
TRBV5-1	NA	TRBJ1-2	NA	CASSPYNLGIGYTF	TGCGCCAGCAGCCCATACAATCTCGGGATTGGCTACACCTTC
TRBV18	TRBD1	TRBJ2-2	NA	CASSPQGQGAGELFF	TGTGCCAGCTCACCCCAGGGACAGGGTGCCGGGGAGCTGTTTTTT
TRBV28	TRBD1	TRBJ1-4	NA	CASSLRDRATNEKLFF	TGTGCCAGCAGTTTACGGGACAGGGCAACTAATGAAAAACTGTTTTTT
TRBV19	NA	TRBJ1-3	NA	CASSLWASKDSGNTIYF	TGTGCCAGTAGCCTTTGGGCCTCCAAAGACTCCGGAAACACCATATATTTT
TRBV7-2	NA	TRBJ1-1	NA	CASSLVPLGEAFF	TGTGCCAGCAGCTTAGTGCCTCTGGGTGAAGCTTTCTTT
TRBV21-1	NA	TRBJ1-5	NA	CASSKWERNRRSNQPQHF	TGTGCCAGCAGCAAATGGGAAAGGAACAGGCGAAGCAATCAGCCCCAGCATTTT
TRBV2	NA	TRBJ1-2	NA	CASSWGEGAPNYGYTF	TGTGCCAGCAGCTGGGGAGAGGGAGCACCGAACTATGGCTACACCTTC
TRBV6-7	TRBD1	TRBJ1-2	NA	CASTGEGAFFTNYGYTF	TGTGCCAGCACCGGGGAGGGGGCTTTTTTTACTAACTATGGCTACACCTTC
TRBV4-2	NA	TRBJ1-4	NA	CASSQDLGTVEKLFF	TGTGCCAGCAGCCAAGATTTGGGGACTGTTGAAAAACTGTTTTTT
TRBV7-9	TRBD2	TRBJ2-5	NA	CASSLASGGPRETQYF	TGTGCCAGCAGCTTAGCTTCGGGGGGGCCCAGAGAGACCCAGTACTTC
TRBV5-6	NA	TRBJ2-1	NA	CASTWGGVGTVATKGQFF	TGTGCCAGCACCTGGGGGGGTGTAGGGACAGTTGCTACGAAGGGGCAGTTCTTC
TRBV6-2/TRBV6-3	TRBD1	TRBJ2-7	NA	CASSYSGQVRQYF	TGTGCCAGCAGTTACTCGGGACAGGTGAGGCAGTACTTC
TRBV3-1/TRBV3-2	NA	TRBJ1-2	NA	CASSQLGQGRYGYTF	TGTGCCAGCAGCCAACTAGGGCAGGGACGTTATGGCTACACCTTC
TRBV7-9	NA	TRBJ2-5	NA	CASSPIGGVGKTQYF	TGTGCCAGCAGCCCAATCGGCGGGGTAGGAAAGACCCAGTACTTC
TRBV12-5	TRBD2	TRBJ2-3	NA	CASGLASGVPLTDTQYF	TGTGCTAGTGGTTTGGCTAGCGGGGTTCCTTTGACAGATACGCAGTATTTT
TRBV27	NA	TRBJ2-3	NA	CASSLSRGRDTQYF	TGTGCCAGCAGTTTATCCAGGGGTAGGGATACGCAGTATTTT
TRBV4-3	NA	TRBJ2-7	once	CASSQESPVMDRIYEQYF	TGCGCCAGCAGCCAAGAGTCCCCCGTAATGGACAGAATATACGAGCAGTACTTC
TRBV7-2	TRBD2	TRBJ2-3	once	CASTPSLAGGDRTDTQYF	TGTGCCAGCACCCCCTCATTAGCGGGGGGGGACCGCACAGATACGCAGTATTTT
TRBV19	NA	TRBJ1-4	NA	CASQQGVNEKLFF	TGTGCCTCCCAACAGGGTGTAAACGAAAAACTGTTTTTT
TRBV4-3	TRBD1	TRBJ1-2	NA	CASSQDTGGLRGYTF	TGCGCCAGCAGCCAAGACACAGGGGGCCTTAGAGGCTACACCTTC
TRBV11-2	NA	TRBJ1-4	NA	CASSPDVVATNEKLFF	TGTGCCAGCAGCCCGGATGTAGTCGCAACTAATGAAAAACTGTTTTTT
TRBV7-2	TRBD1	TRBJ1-1	NA	CASSYRQGGNTEAFF	TGTGCCAGCAGCTACCGACAGGGGGGGAACACTGAAGCTTTCTTT
TRBV9	NA	TRBJ1-2	once	CASSANPSDGRAGNYGYTF	TGTGCCAGCAGCGCCAATCCGTCGGACGGCAGGGCTGGGAACTATGGCTACACCTTC
TRBV19	NA	TRBJ1-6	NA	CASSIEALGYNSPLHF	TGTGCCAGTAGTATAGAAGCCTTGGGATATAATTCACCCCTCCACTTT
TRBV3-1/TRBV3-2	NA	TRBJ2-1	NA	CASSQTGYEQFF	TGTGCCAGCAGCCAGACAGGTTATGAGCAGTTCTTC
TRBV6-5	NA	TRBJ1-3	NA	CASRGGVSGNTIYF	TGTGCCAGCAGGGGAGGGGTATCTGGAAACACCATATATTTT
TRBV27	TRBD1	TRBJ1-5	NA	CASSRQGLGNQPQHF	TGTGCCAGCAGCCGACAGGGGTTGGGCAATCAGCCCCAGCATTTT
TRBV7-9	NA	TRBJ2-5	NA	CASSFGARETQYF	TGTGCCAGCAGCTTCGGGGCGCGGGAGACCCAGTACTTC
TRBV6-5	NA	TRBJ1-5	NA	CASSSFIGHQPQHF	TGTGCCAGCAGTTCCTTCATCGGCCATCAGCCCCAGCATTTT
TRBV4-3	NA	TRBJ2-3	NA	CASSQEVSSTDTQYF	TGCGCCAGCAGCCAAGAGGTTTCTAGCACAGATACGCAGTATTTT
TRBV6-2/TRBV6-3	TRBD1	TRBJ1-5	once	CASSYRDRGGNQPQHF	TGTGCCAGCAGTTACCGGGACAGGGGAGGCAATCAGCCCCAGCATTTT
TRBV5-6	NA	TRBJ1-6	NA	CASSLGTAPNSPLHF	TGTGCCAGCAGCTTGGGGACAGCCCCAAATTCACCCCTCCACTTT
TRBV18	NA	TRBJ2-7	once	CASSPRGTPDGEQYF	TGTGCCAGCTCACCACGCGGGACTCCTGATGGGGAGCAGTACTTC
TRBV15	NA	TRBJ1-1	NA	CATSFVDTEAFF	TGTGCCACCAGCTTTGTAGACACTGAAGCTTTCTTT
TRBV5-1	NA	TRBJ1-5	NA	CASSLVGASNQPQHF	TGCGCCAGCAGCTTGGTGGGGGCGAGCAATCAGCCCCAGCATTTT
TRBV11-3	NA	TRBJ1-1	NA	CASSLSSNTEAFF	TGTGCCAGCAGCTTATCGTCCAACACTGAAGCTTTCTTT
TRBV5-1	NA	TRBJ2-2	NA	CASSPGGTNTGELFF	TGCGCCAGCAGCCCCGGGGGCACGAACACCGGGGAGCTGTTTTTT
TRBV18	TRBD2	TRBJ2-1	NA	CASSPALAGLDEQFF	TGTGCCAGCTCACCTGCGCTAGCGGGGCTCGATGAGCAGTTCTTC
TRBV5-4	NA	TRBJ2-2	NA	CASSFGTTPGELFF	TGTGCCAGCAGCTTCGGGACGACGCCCGGGGAGCTGTTTTTT
TRBV3-1/TRBV3-2	NA	TRBJ2-7	NA	CASSQSYEQYF	TGTGCCAGCAGCCAAAGCTACGAGCAGTACTTC
TRBV15	NA	TRBJ1-1	NA	CATSRVRSGAAEAFF	TGTGCCACCAGCAGAGTAAGGTCTGGGGCGGCTGAAGCTTTCTTT
TRBV3-1/TRBV3-2	NA	TRBJ1-1	NA	CASSQGLLGTIPTEAFF	TGTGCCAGCAGCCAAGGATTACTAGGGACGATACCAACTGAAGCTTTCTTT
TRBV4-3	NA	TRBJ2-7	NA	CASSQARQNYEQYF	TGCGCCAGCAGCCAAGCGAGACAGAACTACGAGCAGTACTTC
TRBV7-3	NA	TRBJ2-2	NA	CASSLTVTANTGELFF	TGTGCCAGCAGCTTAACGGTCACAGCGAACACCGGGGAGCTGTTTTTT
TRBV18	TRBD1	TRBJ2-1	NA	CASSPSTGGREQFF	TGTGCCAGCTCACCGTCGACAGGGGGCAGGGAGCAGTTCTTC
TRBV19	NA	TRBJ2-7	NA	CASSMKDLLPDEQYF	TGTGCCAGTAGTATGAAGGACCTTTTACCGGATGAGCAGTACTTC
TRBV19	TRBD2	TRBJ2-7	few	CASGTGGSYEQYF	TGTGCCAGTGGGACGGGGGGATCCTACGAGCAGTACTTC
TRBV6-6	NA	TRBJ1-4	NA	CASSRPDTVANEKLFF	TGTGCCAGCAGTCGACCTGACACGGTTGCTAATGAAAAACTGTTTTTT
TRBV7-3	NA	TRBJ1-5	NA	CASSRSSNQPQHF	TGTGCCAGCAGCCGGAGCAGCAATCAGCCCCAGCATTTT
TRBV7-2	NA	TRBJ1-2	few	CASSLALGQGYGYTF	TGTGCCAGCAGCTTAGCGCTAGGTCAGGGCTATGGCTACACCTTC
TRBV6-1	NA	TRBJ2-7	NA	CASSELRHAPSRQYF	TGTGCCAGCAGTGAGCTGCGACATGCCCCCTCGCGGCAGTACTTC
TRBV14	NA	TRBJ2-2	NA	CASSQLQGRIAGELFF	TGTGCCAGCAGCCAATTACAGGGTCGGATCGCCGGGGAGCTGTTTTTT
TRBV7-6	NA	TRBJ1-1	NA	CASSLAPGGGYDTEAFF	TGTGCCAGCAGCTTAGCCCCGGGCGGGGGTTACGACACTGAAGCTTTCTTT
TRBV5-1	TRBD2	TRBJ2-1	NA	CASSLGAGGQGEQFF	TGCGCCAGCAGCTTGGGTGCGGGGGGGCAGGGTGAGCAGTTCTTC